These T cell receptor beta chains were read from a single sample in a study of blood T cell repertoires in COVID-19. Profiling relied on immunoSEQ multiplex PCR, and the TCRdb table lists in-frame clones only, not all of them. The top ten hold about 1.4% of the sample, which has 400,000 or so clones, approximately 89% seen once. Source material: peripheral blood. The receptor source for this set is a woman aged 35 to 49 with COVID-19, enrolled during active disease. Both conserved end residues are part of each CDR3. Fields, in order: D gene, V gene, clone size, J gene, CDR3 DNA, CDR3 protein. D genes are given only for firm matches. Some rows mark clone size as missing; the rest say once, few, many or name a class of expanded clone.

>NA|TRBV7-2|NA|TRBJ1-3
TGTGCCAGCAGCCTCAGGGACAGAAACACCATATATTTT
CASSLRDRNTIYF
>TRBD1|TRBV6-6|once|TRBJ2-4
TGTGCCAGCAGTCCGGAGACAGGTCGGGACAGGGGGCGCGTTTGGTACTTC
CASSPETGRDRGRVWYF
>NA|TRBV30|once|TRBJ1-4
TGTGCCTGGAGTGGGAGTCCGAATGAAAAACTGTTTTTT
CAWSGSPNEKLFF
>NA|TRBV18|NA|TRBJ1-6
TGTGCCAGCTCACCAATAGGGGTTATCGATTCACCCCTCCACTTT
CASSPIGVIDSPLHF
>TRBD2|TRBV5-1|once|TRBJ2-1
TGCGCCAGCGGGACTAGCGGGAATGAGCAGTTCTTC
CASGTSGNEQFF
>TRBD1|TRBV10-3|NA|TRBJ2-7
TGTGCCATCAGCTCGGACAGGGGAGGAACCTACGAGCAGTACTTC
CAISSDRGGTYEQYF
>TRBD1|TRBV12-3/TRBV12-4|NA|TRBJ1-4
TGTGCCAGCGGGGACAGGGGAGGGGAAAAACTGTTTTTT
CASGDRGGEKLFF
>TRBD2|TRBV28|NA|TRBJ2-7
TGTGCCAGCAGTACCCCGGGAGCGGGGGCCTACGAGCAGTACTTC
CASSTPGAGAYEQYF
>NA|TRBV6-2/TRBV6-3|few|TRBJ2-7
TGTGCCAGCAGCCTCCGTGGAAACAGGGAAAATCTCTACGAGCAGTACTTC
CASSLRGNRENLYEQYF
>NA|TRBV13|NA|TRBJ2-5
TGTGCCAGCAGCTCAAGTCAGGGGCGGACCCAGTACTTC
CASSSSQGRTQYF
>NA|TRBV11-1|NA|TRBJ1-2
TGTGCCAGCAGCTCCGGGTCTTACTATGGCTACACCTTC
CASSSGSYYGYTF
>TRBD1|TRBV18|NA|TRBJ1-6
TGTGCCAGCTCATCGGATCCGGGACAGTATAATTCACCCCTCCACTTT
CASSSDPGQYNSPLHF
>TRBD2|TRBV2|NA|TRBJ2-1
TGTGCCAGCAGTCCTACTAGCGGGGGGGCCGGAGAGCAGTTCTTC
CASSPTSGGAGEQFF
>NA|TRBV30|NA|TRBJ2-7
TGTGCCTGGAGTGCCCAGGCACCGAGTTTAAGCTCCTACGAGCAGTACTTC
CAWSAQAPSLSSYEQYF
>TRBD1|TRBV4-3|NA|TRBJ1-2
TGCGCCAGCAGCCAGGATGTAGGGACAGGGGATGGCTACACCTTC
CASSQDVGTGDGYTF